These 26 T cell receptor beta chains originate from one sample sequenced in a study of control samples from healthy donors and cancer patients (dated by TCRdb to 2020 to 2021). To prepare the library, the immunoSEQ multiplex PCR assay was applied. What TCRdb holds here is the immuneACCESS table cut down to in-frame rearrangements. Part of the clones is not present; checked against another copy, under half of the missing clones reflect an unresolved V gene, and the others are unexplained. This sample comprises 80,000 to 100,000 clones, about 91% of them detected only once. The ten largest clones represent roughly an eighth of the sample. The sample comprised blood. These receptors came from a young man in good health.

Points on this clone: Other nucleotide sequences from this sample produce the same CDR3. V and J are TRBV18 and TRBJ1-5; D might be TRBD1 (5 bases). Germline CDR1 reads KGHSH; CDR2 reads LQKENI. V was cut by 3 bases and J by 4 bases, with 10 bases left in between. This CDR3 spans 14 amino acids. The CDR3 spells CASSPDRGNQPQHF. CDR3 nucleotide sequence: TGTGCCAGCTCACCCGATCGGGGGAATCAGCCCCAGCATTTT.

The chain couples TRBV4-1 to TRBJ1-2, with unresolved D. Germline-derived CDR1 and CDR2 are MGHRA and YSYEKL. This CDR3 region has 14 residues. Trimming took off 0 bases at V and 6 bases at J, with 11 bases between the two ends. This CDR3 is CASSQETLLHGYTF. The CDR3 coding sequence is TGCGCCAGCAGCCAAGAGACATTACTCCATGGCTACACCTTC.

CDR3 sequence reads: CAWSGSGLRDREQFF. DNA of the CDR3: TGTGCCTGGAGTGGATCGGGACTTAGAGATAGGGAGCAGTTCTTC. The rearrangement uses TRBV30 and TRBJ2-1; possibly TRBD2 for D (6 bases). V was cut by 1 base and J by 10 bases, with 20 bases left in between. Per the germline V gene, CDR1 is GTSNPN and CDR2 is SVGIG (reference sequence). The CDR3 length is 15 residues.

The J gene is TRBJ1-1, the V gene TRBV27, with D perhaps matching TRBD1 (5 bases). CDR1 is MNHEY and CDR2 is SMNVEV in the germline V gene (reference sequence). V shed 11 bases and J shed 11 bases, with 15 bases lying between them. The CDR3 length is 10 residues. The CDR3, as DNA: TGTGCCCCCAAGGGGCAGGAGGCTTTCTTT. It is translated as CAPKGQEAFF.

Concerning this clone itself: The junction and the germline gene differ at one end; a read error may be behind it. The rearrangement joins TRBV5-1 to TRBJ2-2; 7 bases are shared with TRBD2. Germline assignment: CDR1 SGHRS and CDR2 YFSETQ. The CDR3 consists of 13 residues. The DNA of the CDR3 is TGCGCCAGCAGCTTGCTGTCCAGCGGGGAGCTGCTTTTT. It codes for CASSLLSSGELLF.

The J gene is TRBJ1-1, the V gene TRBV5-4; D ambiguous. The germline V and J ends were trimmed by 2 bases and 5 bases, with 13 bases remaining between them. This CDR3 has 14 residues. CDR1 and CDR2 from the germline V gene are SGHNT and YYREEE (reference sequence). CDR3 sequence: CASSFAGGRTEAFF. CDR3 nucleotides: TGTGCCAGCAGCTTCGCGGGAGGTAGGACTGAAGCTTTCTTT.

The V gene is TRBV5-4, the J gene TRBJ1-2; D remains ambiguous. This CDR3 comprises 12 residues. Trimming removed 0 bases from V and 4 bases from J, with 4 bases in between. CDR1 and CDR2 from the germline V gene are SGHNT and YYREEE (reference sequence). CDR3 region: CASSLDGYGYTF. CDR3 in DNA: TGTGCCAGCAGCTTGGACGGCTATGGCTACACCTTC.

The rearrangement joins TRBV28 to TRBJ1-6; D gene uncertain. Germline CDR1 and CDR2: MDHEN and SYDVKM. Trimming took 6 bases from V and 3 from J, leaving 12 bases between them. The CDR3 has 15 residues. This chain's CDR3 is CASSPARGYNSPLHF. DNA of the CDR3: TGTGCCAGCAGCCCCGCACGGGGCTATAATTCACCCCTCCACTTT.

This clone appeared a single time. The J gene is TRBJ2-5, the V gene TRBV5-4, with a possible D match to TRBD2 (5 bases). Trimming shortened V by 4 bases and J by 5 bases, and 18 bases separated the two germline ends. There are 15 residues in the CDR3. CDR1 and CDR2 from the germline V gene are SGHNT and YYREEE (reference sequence). The CDR3 nucleotides read TGTGCCAGCAGCCCGATAGAGGGAGCTTTGGAGACCCAGTACTTC. Residues: CASSPIEGALETQYF.

V gene TRBV7-9 combines with J gene TRBJ2-3; TRBD1 might be the D (6 bases). V gave up 6 bases and J gave up 4 bases, with 11 bases separating them. This CDR3 is 13 amino acids long. Germline CDR1 is SEHNR and CDR2 is FQNEAQ (reference sequence). CDR3 protein: CASRSTGPDTQYF. CDR3 in DNA: TGTGCCAGCAGATCTACAGGGCCAGATACGCAGTATTTT.

This clone was counted a single time. This chain links TRBV11-2 with TRBJ2-7, with D perhaps TRBD1 or TRBD2 (5 bases each). CDR3 length: 14 residues. Per the germline V gene, CDR1 is SGHAT and CDR2 is FQNNGV. V lost 3 bases, J lost 8 bases, and 17 bases lay in between. Here the CDR3 DNA reads TGTGCCAGCAGCTTCCTTTTAGGGGACCGGAAGCAGTACTTC. Amino acid sequence: CASSFLLGDRKQYF.

The chain carries TRBV4-1 and TRBJ2-1; 8 nucleotides agree with TRBD2. Germline assignment: CDR1 MGHRA and CDR2 YSYEKL. The CDR3 extends over 18 amino acids. V was pared by 0 bases and J by 4 bases, with 11 bases of the junction left unmatched. The DNA of the CDR3 is TGCGCCAGCAGCCAAGATTCGAGCGGGAGTCCCCCATACAATGAGCAGTTCTTC. Its protein is CASSQDSSGSPPYNEQFF.

This chain joins TRBV7-2 and TRBJ2-7; tentative D call: TRBD2 (8 bases). The CDR3 runs 15 residues. V lost 6 bases, J lost 3 bases, and 18 bases lay in between. Germline V gives CDR1 SGHTA, CDR2 FQGNSA. DNA of the CDR3: TGTGCCAGCAGATTTAGCGGGACAGACAGCTACGAGCAGTACTTC. Protein sequence: CASRFSGTDSYEQYF.

V gene TRBV7-9 combines with J gene TRBJ2-7, with D possibly being TRBD1 (6 bases). Germline lookup yields CDR1 SEHNR and CDR2 FQNEAQ (reference sequence). The CDR3 is made up of 15 amino acids. The V end lost 1 base, the J end lost 2 bases, and 12 bases lay between the germline ends. In DNA, the CDR3 is TGTGCCAGCAGCTTAGTTTGGACAGCAACCTACGAGCAGTACTTC. Translation gives CASSLVWTATYEQYF. The complete variable domain, with remaining parts taken from reference TRBV7-9 and TRBJ2-7, reads DTGVSQNPRHKITKRGQNVTFRCDPISEHNRLYWYRQTLGQGPEFLTYFQNEAQLEKSRLLSDRFSAERPKGSFSTLEIQRTEQGDSAMYLCASSLVWTATYEQYFGPGTRLTVT.

This clone has just a few counts. The genes are TRBV2 and TRBJ1-5; D is ambiguous. Between the trimmed V and J ends, which lost 6 bases and 5 bases, there was a span of 14 bases. Germline CDR1 is SNHLY and CDR2 is FYNNEI. This CDR3 is built from 14 residues. The DNA of the CDR3 is TGTGCCAGCAGGGCTGGAGGGATGCATCAGCCCCAGCATTTT. It is translated as CASRAGGMHQPQHF.

The chain recombines TRBV2 with TRBJ1-4, with D tentatively TRBD1 (5 bases). Trimming removed 7 bases at V and 5 bases at J, with 14 bases between. CDR3 size: 14 residues. Germline lookup yields CDR1 SNHLY and CDR2 FYNNEI. CDR3 sequence: CASIADNGNEKLFF. CDR3 nucleotide sequence: TGTGCCAGCATCGCGGACAACGGAAATGAAAAACTGTTTTTT.

The chain uses TRBV12-5 and TRBJ1-3; 10 nucleotides agree with TRBD1. Trimming at V came to 6 bases and at J to 3 bases, leaving 11 bases not matched to a gene. The germline CDR1 and CDR2 sequences are LGHNT and FRNRAP. This CDR3 comprises 17 residues. In nucleotides, the CDR3 is TGTGCTAGTGGGGGGACAGGGGAATTTGTCGGTGGAAACACCATATATTTT. Encoded protein: CASGGTGEFVGGNTIYF. The variable domain in full, with the rest retrieved from reference TRBV12-5 and TRBJ1-3, is DARVTQTPRHKVTEMGQEVTMRCQPILGHNTVFWYRQTMMQGLELLAYFRNRAPLDDSGMPKDRFSAEMPDATLATLKIQPSEPRDSAVYFCASGGTGEFVGGNTIYFGEGSWLTVV.

This chain uses TRBV6-2 or TRBV6-3 with TRBJ1-4; D possibly corresponds to TRBD1 (5 bases). V lost 5 bases to trimming and J lost 4 bases, with 17 bases between them. From germline, CDR1 is MNHEY and CDR2 SVGEGT. The CDR3 consists of 16 residues. The CDR3 sequence is CASSDRPGLLNEKLFF. The CDR3, as DNA: TGTGCCAGCAGTGACCGGCCGGGACTGCTTAATGAAAAACTGTTTTTT.

The chain carries TRBV5-6 and TRBJ1-2; 8 bases are shared with TRBD1. The CDR3 runs to 15 residues. From germline, CDR1 is SGHDT and CDR2 YYEEEE. V lost 4 bases to trimming and J lost 5 bases; unmatched junction nucleotides: 10. The CDR3, as DNA: TGTGCCAGCAGCCAAAGACCAGGGGGCGGGTATGGCTACACCTTC. This translates into CASSQRPGGGYGYTF.

CDR3 loop: CASSRRGGAGPFTYGYTF. CDR3 DNA: TGCGCCAGCAGCCGCCGAGGGGGCGCGGGCCCGTTCACTTATGGCTACACCTTC. V usage is TRBV4-3 and J usage is TRBJ1-2; TRBD1 aligns across 7 bases. The ends lost 4 bases at V and 5 bases at J; junction bases unmatched: 19. The CDR3 totals 18 residues. Germline CDR1 is LGHNA and CDR2 is YSLEER.

This clone was seen just once. This chain uses TRBV18 with TRBJ2-1; D may be TRBD2 (6 bases). V was clipped by 3 bases and J by 0 bases, with 12 bases between them. CDR3 length equals 16 residues. The germline V gene has CDR1 KGHSH and CDR2 LQKENI. The CDR3 loop is CASSPAGFSSYNEQFF. In DNA form, the CDR3 reads TGTGCCAGCTCACCGGCGGGATTTAGCTCCTACAATGAGCAGTTCTTC.

This clone was recorded once. V gene TRBV6-2 or TRBV6-3 combines with J gene TRBJ1-1, with 10 bases aligning to TRBD1. V lost 0 bases, J lost 5 bases, and 6 bases stayed unmatched. Per the germline V gene, CDR1 is MNHEY and CDR2 is SVGEGT. CDR3 size: 16 residues. For the CDR3, the DNA is TGTGCCAGCAGTTACTCACGACAGGGGGCAGGTACTGAAGCTTTCTTT. This sequence encodes CASSYSRQGAGTEAFF.

This clone was counted once. This sequence joins TRBV6-2 or TRBV6-3 and TRBJ1-3; 10 bases fit TRBD1. Unmatched junction bases numbered 10, after V lost 4 bases and J lost 4 bases. The CDR3 is made up of 17 amino acids. The germline CDR1 and CDR2 sequences are MNHEY and SVGEGT. The CDR3: CASSSVPGQGIGNTIYF. The DNA for the CDR3 is TGTGCCAGCAGTTCAGTCCCGGGACAGGGGATCGGAAACACCATATATTTT.

The chain couples TRBV2 to TRBJ1-1; D not certain. The CDR3 contains 12 residues. The ends were cut back, 7 bases at V and 1 base at J, with 7 bases in the middle. Per germline, CDR1 SNHLY and CDR2 FYNNEI. CDR3 bases: TGTGCCAGCACCTCCCAGAACACTGAAGCTTTCTTT. The encoded protein is CASTSQNTEAFF.

V usage is TRBV18 and J usage is TRBJ2-1, with 11 bases lining up with TRBD2. Germline V gene data show CDR1 as KGHSH and CDR2 as LQKENI. The CDR3 is 17 residues long. Trimming took 0 bases from V and 4 from J; bases not matched to a gene: 5. This CDR3 is CASSPPRRLAGYNEQFF. The DNA for the CDR3 is TGTGCCAGCTCACCACCGAGACGACTAGCGGGGTACAATGAGCAGTTCTTC.

The V and J genes are TRBV5-1 and TRBJ2-3, with 14 bases identical to TRBD2. This CDR3 is built from 17 residues. The germline V gene encodes CDR1 SGHRS and CDR2 YFSETQ. J lost 1 base, V lost 4 bases, and 5 bases had no gene match. The CDR3 DNA follows: TGCGCCAGCAGCATCGGACTAGCGGGAGGTGGCACAGATACGCAGTATTTT. It is translated as CASSIGLAGGGTDTQYF.